This T cell receptor beta chain was identified during a study of identical twins. Study-wide points: Excess sharing between twins was weaker in beta out-of-frame sequences. Low generation-probability sequences were in excess among twin-shared out-of-frame alpha sequences.

V lost 8 bases and J lost 3, with 11 bases in between. CDR3 length: 12 amino acids. This clonotype was seen more than once but under ten times. Antigen unknown. With template switching, a universal primer site was added, and the cDNA carried unique molecular identifiers. One entry per CDR3 protein, called by TCRdb with MiXCR from the 5' RACE reads. The sample consists of 1.5 million to 2 million distinct CDR3 sequences, around 29% of them appearing once. J is TRBJ2-7 and V is TRBV12-3 or TRBV12-4, with D unclear. The sequence came from a newborn girl in good health. Sequencing was carried out using cord blood. The CDR3, as DNA: TGTGCCAGCTGCCGAGAGCACTACGAGCAGTACTTC. Translated, it gives CASCREHYEQYF.